Described below is a single T cell receptor beta chain sequence and its context. Its target is not known. This entry belongs to a study of cytomegalovirus exposure and HLA in healthy donors. General study findings and limits: HLA restriction was apparent for most CMV-associated TCR beta chains in a later analysis. The investigators catalogued 150 to 200 TCR beta chains as cytomegalovirus-associated. The likely explanation for a cluster of highly shared sequence variants was sequencing artifact. A later analysis reportedly identified an Asian-associated ancestry cluster as carrying fewer N-insertions than the approximately 620-donor mean.

PCR primers comprised 60 Vbeta and 13 Jbeta primers. Sequenced by immunoSEQ multiplex PCR; TCRdb stores in-frame clones only, minus some. The sample has fewer than 200,000 clones, more than 70% seen once. This sequence was found in a male donor in good health and CMV-seronegative. Sequencing input: PBMCs.

In DNA form, the CDR3 reads TGTGCCATCAGTGAAGAGACGTGGACAGGCCGGGGTACTGAAGCTTTCTTT. Translation gives CAISEETWTGRGTEAFF. This chain links TRBV10-3 with TRBJ1-1; the match to TRBD1 covers 7 bases. Germline V lookup: CDR1 ENHRY, CDR2 SYGVKD. Trimming removed 3 bases from V and 5 bases from J; junction bases left unmatched: 15. This CDR3 is built from 17 residues.